Listed below are T cell receptor beta chains from one sample, sequenced in a study of OX40 agonist ivuxolimab in advanced cancers. Clones were sequenced by immunoSEQ multiplex PCR, and TCRdb holds only the in-frame ones, with some missing. The sample has about 100,000 clones; 75% to 95% are singletons. The sample here was CD4+ or CD8+ T cells sorted from blood, taken in a trial of the OX40 agonist ivuxolimab. These receptors were collected from an adult with an advanced solid tumor such as melanoma, head and neck, liver or kidney cancer. CDR3s include the opening cysteine and the closing phenylalanine or tryptophan. Fields, in order: V gene, D gene, clone size, J gene, CDR3 DNA, CDR3 protein. D genes are given only for firm matches. Where a row states a size, it is once, few, many or the class of an expanded clone; other rows omit it.

>TRBV2|TRBD1|once|TRBJ1-5
TGTGCCAGCAGTGAAAGGCTGGACAGGCGAAAGGCCCAGCATTTT
CASSERLDRRKAQHF
>TRBV11-3|NA|NA|TRBJ2-1
TGTGCCAGCAGCTTTCTGGCCGCAAGTTATGGTGAGCAGTTCTTC
CASSFLAASYGEQFF
>TRBV6-1|NA|few|TRBJ1-5
TGTGCCAGCATGAGGGACGGGACTAGCAATCAGCCCCAGCATTTT
CASMRDGTSNQPQHF
>TRBV7-9|TRBD1|NA|TRBJ1-5
TGTGCCAGCAGTCAAACCCAGGGGGATCTCAATCAGCCCCAGCATTTT
CASSQTQGDLNQPQHF
>TRBV5-5|TRBD2|NA|TRBJ2-7
TGTGCCAGCAGCTCCCGGACTAGCGGGAGCGGTGGCTACGAGCAGTACTTC
CASSSRTSGSGGYEQYF
>TRBV2|TRBD2|NA|TRBJ2-2
TGTGCCAGCAGTGATAGCGGGACCGGGGAGCTGTTTTTT
CASSDSGTGELFF
>TRBV5-1|NA|few|TRBJ2-3
TGCGCCAGCAGCGAGGATCCCCGGGGGAAAGATACGCAGTATTTT
CASSEDPRGKDTQYF
>TRBV6-1|NA|NA|TRBJ2-5
TGTGCCAGCAGTGAAGGGGGGGGCGGTGGAGAGACCCAGTACTTC
CASSEGGGGGETQYF
>TRBV30|TRBD2|NA|TRBJ2-1
TGTGCACTTAGCGGGACTGAGCAGTTCTTC
CALSGTEQFF
>TRBV28|NA|NA|TRBJ1-2
TGTGCCAGCAGTTTAAGACGAGGCTACACCTTC
CASSLRRGYTF
>TRBV2|TRBD1|NA|TRBJ1-1
TGTGCCAGCAGTGAAAAGGGGGCGAGTACTGAAGCTTTCTTT
CASSEKGASTEAFF
>TRBV7-2|TRBD2|NA|TRBJ2-3
TGTGCCAGCAGCCGGACTAGCGGGAGGGCCCGGGATACGCAGTATTTT
CASSRTSGRARDTQYF
>TRBV2|NA|few|TRBJ1-1
TGTGCCAGCAGTTTACAGGGTCCCCCTGAAGCTTTCTTT
CASSLQGPPEAFF
>TRBV6-5|NA|NA|TRBJ1-2
TGTGCCAGCAGTTACCGAGCCTCTTCCAACTATGGCTACACCTTC
CASSYRASSNYGYTF
>TRBV11-2|NA|NA|TRBJ1-2
TGTGCCAGCAGTTCAACCCTCAAGATGGGGGTCTATGGCTACACCTTC
CASSSTLKMGVYGYTF
>TRBV28|NA|NA|TRBJ2-5
TGTGCCAGCAGTTTTAGCGGCCCGGGGACCCAGTACTTC
CASSFSGPGTQYF
>TRBV2|TRBD2|NA|TRBJ2-1
TGTGCCAGCAGTGGGGGACTAGCGTTATTCAATGAGCAGTTCTTC
CASSGGLALFNEQFF
>TRBV7-9|NA|NA|TRBJ2-7
TGTGCCAGCAGCTTAGGACACCTCTTACTGGACGAGCAGTACTTC
CASSLGHLLLDEQYF
>TRBV11-2|NA|NA|TRBJ2-2
TGTGCCAGCAGCTTAGGGGTTACCGGGGAGCTGTTTTTT
CASSLGVTGELFF
>TRBV19|NA|NA|TRBJ1-3
TGTGCCAGTAGTATGCAGGGGAGGGGAAACACCATATATTTT
CASSMQGRGNTIYF
>TRBV4-3|TRBD1|NA|TRBJ1-5
TGCGCCAGCAGCCCTCAGGGGGGGGGCAATCAGCCCCAGCATTTT
CASSPQGGGNQPQHF
>TRBV11-2|TRBD2|NA|TRBJ2-7
TGTGCCAGCAGCTCAAGACTAGCGGGAGGCTACGAGCAGTACTTC
CASSSRLAGGYEQYF
>TRBV10-3|TRBD1|NA|TRBJ2-7
TGTGCCATCAGGCCGGGACAGGGAACGTCGGGGGAGCAGTACTTC
CAIRPGQGTSGEQYF
>TRBV6-1|NA|NA|TRBJ2-3
TGTGCCAGCCAGCGGGTTTTCAGCACAGATACGCAGTATTTT
CASQRVFSTDTQYF
>TRBV11-3|NA|NA|TRBJ1-4
TGTGCCAGCAGCTTAGATCGGGCAACTAATGAAAAACTGTTTTTT
CASSLDRATNEKLFF
>TRBV7-9|NA|few|TRBJ2-2
TGTGCCAGCAGCCTAATAGGAGCGATCACCGGGGAGCTGTTTTTT
CASSLIGAITGELFF
>TRBV6-5|NA|NA|TRBJ2-3
TGTGCCAGCAGCCGGACCGCAAGCACAGATACGCAGTATTTT
CASSRTASTDTQYF
>TRBV28|NA|NA|TRBJ2-7
TGTGCCAGCAGTTTGGGGTCCTACGAGCAGTACTTC
CASSLGSYEQYF
>TRBV9|NA|NA|TRBJ2-3
TGTGCCAGCAGCGTAGAAGGTAGGGTCGGACCAGATACGCAGTATTTT
CASSVEGRVGPDTQYF
>TRBV30|NA|NA|TRBJ1-2
TGTGCCTGGAGTGCCGACAGCGGTGGCTATGGCTACACCTTC
CAWSADSGGYGYTF
>TRBV28|NA|NA|TRBJ1-4
TGTGCCAGCAGTTTGGGGGGCCAGGAGAACGAAAAACTGTTTTTT
CASSLGGQENEKLFF
>TRBV19|TRBD1|NA|TRBJ2-3
TGTGCCAGTAGTCGCGCCGGGACAGGGCTCGCGCAGTATTTT
CASSRAGTGLAQYF
>TRBV19|NA|NA|TRBJ1-2
TGTGCCAGTAGCCTTGCTAACTATGGCTACACCTTC
CASSLANYGYTF
>TRBV5-6|TRBD2|NA|TRBJ2-5
TGTGCCAGCAGCTCCGGACCTGGGACTAGCGGCAAAGAGACCCAGTACTTC
CASSSGPGTSGKETQYF
>TRBV19|NA|NA|TRBJ2-7
TGTGCCAGTAGTATAAACGGAGTGGCGAGTCGCTCCTACGAGCAGTACTTC
CASSINGVASRSYEQYF
>TRBV4-1|TRBD2|NA|TRBJ2-1
TGCGCCAGCAGCCAATCTAGCGGGAGGTACAATGAGCAGTTCTTC
CASSQSSGRYNEQFF
>TRBV18|TRBD2|NA|TRBJ2-3
TGTGCCAGCTCACCACTTCCAGCGGGATCTAGCACAGATACGCAGTATTTT
CASSPLPAGSSTDTQYF
>TRBV5-4|NA|NA|TRBJ1-4
TGTGCCAGCAGCAAACCTCAGGCCGGGGATGAAAAACTGTTTTTT
CASSKPQAGDEKLFF
>TRBV28|NA|NA|TRBJ2-7
TGTGCCAGCAGTTTTTCTACATGGACCTACGAGCAGTACTTC
CASSFSTWTYEQYF
>TRBV2|TRBD2|few|TRBJ2-2
TGTGCCAGCAGTATCGGAGTGGGAGGGACCGGGGAGCTGTTTTTT
CASSIGVGGTGELFF
>TRBV28|NA|NA|TRBJ1-5
TGTGCCAGCAGTAGACGGCCCCCCCATCAGCCCCAGCATTTT
CASSRRPPHQPQHF
>TRBV4-1|TRBD2|NA|TRBJ2-7
TGCGCCAGCAGCCAAGGTGCTAGCGGGGGCCCTCTTAGCTACGAGCAGTACTTC
CASSQGASGGPLSYEQYF
>TRBV7-9|TRBD1|NA|TRBJ2-5
TGTGCCAGCAGCTTTTCCCAGGGGGTCGGAGAGACCCAGTACTTC
CASSFSQGVGETQYF
>TRBV21-1|NA|NA|TRBJ2-3
TGTGCCAGCAGCAAAGCCAGGGGCAGCGCCACAGATACGCAGTATTTT
CASSKARGSATDTQYF
>TRBV18|NA|few|TRBJ2-1
TGTGCCGACCGGGACAACCACAATGAGCAGTTCTTC
CADRDNHNEQFF
>TRBV19|NA|NA|TRBJ1-1
TGTGCCAGTAGTATACGGGAGAACACTGAAGCTTTCTTT
CASSIRENTEAFF
>TRBV7-9|TRBD2|NA|TRBJ2-2
TGTGCCAGCAGCTTAGGACTAGCGGGAGTTGTCGGGGAGCTGTTTTTT
CASSLGLAGVVGELFF
>TRBV6-1|TRBD2|NA|TRBJ2-7
TGTGCCAGCAGTGAAGGGGTGACTAGCAGCTACGAGCAGTACTTC
CASSEGVTSSYEQYF
>TRBV14|TRBD1|NA|TRBJ2-2
TGTGCCAGCAGCCAAGAAGGGACAGCCAGGCCCGGGGAGCTGTTTTTT
CASSQEGTARPGELFF
>TRBV6-1|TRBD1|once|TRBJ1-4
TGTGCCAGCAGCCGGGACAGGGGTGAAAAACTGTTTTTT
CASSRDRGEKLFF
>TRBV9|NA|NA|TRBJ1-1
TGTGCCAGCAGCGCCACCTGGGGCAGTGAAATAACTGAAGCTTTCTTT
CASSATWGSEITEAFF
>TRBV11-3|NA|once|TRBJ2-7
TGTGCCAGCAGCCGGACGGGGTTGGATCCCTACGAGCAGTACTTC
CASSRTGLDPYEQYF
>TRBV18|NA|NA|TRBJ1-1
TGTGCCAGCTCACGTCAGAAGGACACTGAAGCTTTCTTT
CASSRQKDTEAFF
>TRBV28|NA|NA|TRBJ1-5
TGTGCCAGCAGCCCAACAGGGTCTGGCAATCAGCCCCAGCATTTT
CASSPTGSGNQPQHF